This T cell receptor (beta chain) was obtained from a study of CD8+CD57+ T cells in acquired aplastic anemia. CDR3 length: 14 residues. Per the germline V gene, CDR1 is LGHNA and CDR2 is YSLEER. TCR beta VDJ and CDR3 were profiled, and genomic DNA was the template. Via MiXCR, TCRdb re-called the reads, giving one row per CDR3 protein. The sample includes roughly 260,000 distinct CDR3 sequences, around half of them seen just once. It was patients with CD8+CD57+ cell expansion by flow cytometry who were chosen for sequencing. With respect to this clonotype: The junction and the germline gene differ at one end; a read error may be behind it.

The source material was sorted CD4+, CD8+, or CD8+CD57+ T cells (not recorded which) from PBMCs. The chain couples TRBV4-3 to TRBJ1-1, with D tentatively TRBD1 (6 bases). The clonotype comes from a human donor with aplastic anemia. CDR3 coding DNA: TGCGCCAGCAGCTTGGAGGGGGTGAACACTAAAGCTTTCTTT. Protein sequence: CASSLEGVNTKAFF.